The clone carrying this TCR beta chain was counted between two and nine times. PCR involved 60 Vbeta and 13 Jbeta primers. The table came from immunoSEQ multiplex PCR; TCRdb's copy has only in-frame clones and leaves some out. The data contain over 150,000 clones, about 70% of them singletons. The CDR3 runs 15 residues. Germline CDR1 is MNHEY and CDR2 is SVGAGI. J gave up 0 bases and V 6 bases, and 5 bases lay outside the gene matches. The sample comes from a study of cytomegalovirus exposure and HLA in healthy donors. Study overall: Roughly 80 million unique TCRs from HLA-typed donors made up an early data release. Across a few hundred genotyped donors, roughly 85% landed in the Caucasian-associated ancestry cluster.

The chain is built from TRBV6-5 and TRBJ1-5, with TRBD1 identical over 7 bases. What was sequenced was PBMCs. This TCR was sampled from a woman aged 40 to 50 in good health and CMV-seropositive. Here the CDR3 reads CASRGQRSSNQPQHF. The CDR3 coding sequence is TGTGCCAGCAGGGGACAGCGTTCTAGCAATCAGCCCCAGCATTTT.